The T cell receptor beta chain under discussion was sequenced for a study of shared clonotypes between healthy human individuals. Sequencing was at deep level. TCRdb's table, derived via immunoSEQ multiplex PCR, lists solely in-frame clones and lacks some. Found here are some 2,500,000 clones, 80% to 95% of them singletons; the top ten hold approximately 0.41%. CDR1 is MGHRA, CDR2 YSYEKL, per germline. Unmatched junction bases numbered 6, after V lost 0 bases and J lost 7 bases. The CDR3 consists of 15 residues. A remark on this clone: Its antigen is not known.

General study findings and limits: It was expected that sequencing depth would affect clonotype sharing among donors. Shared clonotypes: 4.5% to 6.5% naive CD4, approximately 3.4% naive CD8, roughly 2.2% memory CD4, roughly 0.4% memory CD8.

The V and J genes are TRBV4-1 and TRBJ2-4, with TRBD2 identical over 7 bases. Sequenced input: naive CD4+ T cells from PBMCs. Regarding subset: CD45RA+ positively selected. This clonotype originated in a man younger than 30 in good health. Some clones in this sample may be carry-over from other donors' samples. The CDR3 loop reads CASSQDRGGWNIQYF. The CDR3 bases are TGCGCCAGCAGCCAAGACCGCGGGGGATGGAACATTCAGTACTTC.